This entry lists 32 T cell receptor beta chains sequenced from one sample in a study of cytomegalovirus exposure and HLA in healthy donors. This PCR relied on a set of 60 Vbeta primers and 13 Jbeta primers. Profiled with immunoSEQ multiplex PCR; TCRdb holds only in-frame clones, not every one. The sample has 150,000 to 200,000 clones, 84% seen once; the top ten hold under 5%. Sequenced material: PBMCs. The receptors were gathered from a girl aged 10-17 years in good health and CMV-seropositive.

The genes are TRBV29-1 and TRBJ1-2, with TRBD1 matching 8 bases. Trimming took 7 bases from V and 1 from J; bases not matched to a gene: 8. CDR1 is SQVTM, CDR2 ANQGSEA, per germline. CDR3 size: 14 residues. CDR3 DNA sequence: TGCAGCGAGCCGGGACAGGCACTTAACTATGGCTACACCTTC. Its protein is CSEPGQALNYGYTF.

The CDR3 sequence: CASSSTGTVASYEQYF. The CDR3 DNA follows: TGTGCCAGCAGTTCCACTGGGACAGTAGCGTCCTACGAGCAGTACTTC. The rearrangement joins TRBV6-5 to TRBJ2-7; 7 bases align to TRBD1. J lost 1 base, V lost 4 bases, and 10 bases had no gene match. CDR3 length equals 16 residues. The V gene's germline CDR1 is MNHEY and CDR2 SVGAGI.

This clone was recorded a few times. The CDR3 nucleotides read TGTGCCAGCACCCCGGACAGCCGTCTCTATGGCTACACCTTC. Amino acid sequence: CASTPDSRLYGYTF. V gene TRBV6-4 combines with J gene TRBJ1-2, with D possibly matching TRBD1 (6 bases). The CDR3 extends over 14 amino acids. The V gene lost 7 bases and the J gene lost 4 bases, with 16 bases spanning the gap. Germline lookup yields CDR1 MRHNA and CDR2 SNTAGT.

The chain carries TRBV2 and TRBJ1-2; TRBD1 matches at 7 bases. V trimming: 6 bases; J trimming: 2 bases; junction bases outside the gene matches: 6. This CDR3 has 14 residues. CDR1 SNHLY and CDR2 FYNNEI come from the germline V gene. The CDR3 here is CASRTGFGNYGYTF. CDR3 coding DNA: TGTGCCAGCAGGACAGGGTTCGGCAACTATGGCTACACCTTC.

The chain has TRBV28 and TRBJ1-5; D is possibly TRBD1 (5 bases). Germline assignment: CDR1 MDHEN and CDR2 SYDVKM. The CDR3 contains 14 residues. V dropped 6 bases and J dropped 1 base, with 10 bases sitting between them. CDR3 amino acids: CASRGGTSNQPQHF. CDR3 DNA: TGTGCCAGCAGAGGAGGGACCAGCAATCAGCCCCAGCATTTT.

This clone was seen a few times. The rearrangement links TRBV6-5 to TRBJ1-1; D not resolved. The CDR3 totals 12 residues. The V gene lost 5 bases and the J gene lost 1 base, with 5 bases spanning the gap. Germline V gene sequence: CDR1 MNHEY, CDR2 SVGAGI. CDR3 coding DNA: TGTGCCAGCAGTGCAGGGAACACTGAAGCTTTCTTT. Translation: CASSAGNTEAFF.

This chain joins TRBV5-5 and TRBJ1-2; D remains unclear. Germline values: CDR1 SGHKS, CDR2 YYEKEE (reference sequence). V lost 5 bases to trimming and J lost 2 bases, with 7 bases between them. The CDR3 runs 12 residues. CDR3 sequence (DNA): TGTGCCAGCAGTCGGGGAAACTATGGCTACACCTTC. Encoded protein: CASSRGNYGYTF.

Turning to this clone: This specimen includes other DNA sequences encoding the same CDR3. The CDR3 sequence: CASSFPRGDTQYF. For the CDR3, the DNA is TGCGCCAGCAGCTTTCCGCGCGGGGATACGCAGTATTTT. V usage is TRBV5-1 and J usage is TRBJ2-3; maybe TRBD2 (5 bases). The CDR3 is made up of 13 amino acids. CDR1 is SGHRS and CDR2 is YFSETQ in the germline V gene. Trimming pared 2 bases from V and 6 bases from J, leaving 10 bases between.

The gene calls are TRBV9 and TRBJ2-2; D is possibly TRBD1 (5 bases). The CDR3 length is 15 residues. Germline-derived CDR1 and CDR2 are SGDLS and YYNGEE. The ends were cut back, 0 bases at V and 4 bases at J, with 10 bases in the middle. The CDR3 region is CASSVDRTRTGELFF. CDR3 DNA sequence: TGTGCCAGCAGCGTAGATAGGACACGCACCGGGGAGCTGTTTTTT.

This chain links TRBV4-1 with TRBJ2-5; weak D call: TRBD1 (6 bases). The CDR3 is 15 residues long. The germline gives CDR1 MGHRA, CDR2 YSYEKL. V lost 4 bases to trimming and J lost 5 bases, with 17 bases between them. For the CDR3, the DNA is TGCGCCAGCAGCCCCTTAAAGGGGGTACAGGAGACCCAGTACTTC. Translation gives CASSPLKGVQETQYF.

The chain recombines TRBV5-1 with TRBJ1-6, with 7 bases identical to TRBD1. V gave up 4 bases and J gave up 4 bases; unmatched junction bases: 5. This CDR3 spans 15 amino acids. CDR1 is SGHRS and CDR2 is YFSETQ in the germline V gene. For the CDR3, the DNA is TGCGCCAGCAGCAAAAGGACAGGTTATAATTCACCCCTCCACTTT. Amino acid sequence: CASSKRTGYNSPLHF.

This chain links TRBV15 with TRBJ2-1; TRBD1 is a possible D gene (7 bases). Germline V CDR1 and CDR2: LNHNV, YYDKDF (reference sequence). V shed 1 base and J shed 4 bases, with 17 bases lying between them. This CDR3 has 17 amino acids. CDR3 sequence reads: CATSRGGGTASYNEQFF. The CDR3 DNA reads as TGTGCCACCAGCAGAGGCGGAGGGACAGCCTCTTACAATGAGCAGTTCTTC. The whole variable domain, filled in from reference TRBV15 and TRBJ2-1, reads DAMVIQNPRYQVTQFGKPVTLSCSQTLNHNVMYWYQQKSSQAPKLLFHYYDKDFNNEADTPDNFQSRRPNTSFCFLDIRSPGLGDTAMYLCATSRGGGTASYNEQFFGPGTRLTVL.

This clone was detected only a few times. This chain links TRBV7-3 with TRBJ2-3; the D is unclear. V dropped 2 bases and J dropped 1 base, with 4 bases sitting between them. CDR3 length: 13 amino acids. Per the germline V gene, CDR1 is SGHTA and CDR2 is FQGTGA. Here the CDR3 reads CASSLYGTDTQYF. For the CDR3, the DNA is TGTGCCAGCAGCTTATATGGCACAGATACGCAGTATTTT. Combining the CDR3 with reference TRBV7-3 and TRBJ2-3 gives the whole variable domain GAGVSQTPSNKVTEKGKYVELRCDPISGHTALYWYRQSLGQGPEFLIYFQGTGAADDSGLPNDRFFAVRPEGSVSTLKIQRTERGDSAVYLCASSLYGTDTQYFGPGTRLTVL.

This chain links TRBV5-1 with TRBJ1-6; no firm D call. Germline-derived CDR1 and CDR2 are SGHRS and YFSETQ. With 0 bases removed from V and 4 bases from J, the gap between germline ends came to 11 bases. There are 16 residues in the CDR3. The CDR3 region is CASSLVPGNYNSPLHF. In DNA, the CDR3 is TGCGCCAGCAGCTTGGTGCCAGGAAATTATAATTCACCCCTCCACTTT. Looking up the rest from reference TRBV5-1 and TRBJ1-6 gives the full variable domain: KAGVTQTPRYLIKTRGQQVTLSCSPISGHRSVSWYQQTPGQGLQFLFEYFSETQRNKGNFPGRFSGRQFSNSRSEMNVSTLELGDSALYLCASSLVPGNYNSPLHFGNGTRLTVT.

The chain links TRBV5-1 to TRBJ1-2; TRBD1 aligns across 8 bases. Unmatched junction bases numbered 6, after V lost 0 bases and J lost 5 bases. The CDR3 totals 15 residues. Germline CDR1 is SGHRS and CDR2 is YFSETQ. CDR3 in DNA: TGCGCCAGCAGCTTGGAGGGACAGGTTGGTTATGGCTACACCTTC. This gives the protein CASSLEGQVGYGYTF.

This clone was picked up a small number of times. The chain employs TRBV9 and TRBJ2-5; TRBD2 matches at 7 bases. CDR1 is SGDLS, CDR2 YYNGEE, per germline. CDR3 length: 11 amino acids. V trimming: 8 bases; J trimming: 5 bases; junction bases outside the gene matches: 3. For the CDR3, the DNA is TGTGCCAGTTCCGGGGGGGAGACCCAGTACTTC. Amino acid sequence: CASSGGETQYF.

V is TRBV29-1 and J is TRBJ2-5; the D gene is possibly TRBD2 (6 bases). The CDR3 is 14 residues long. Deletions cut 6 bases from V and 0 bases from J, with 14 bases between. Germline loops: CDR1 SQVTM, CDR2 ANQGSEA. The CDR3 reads CSVLRGTNQETQYF. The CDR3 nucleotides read TGCAGCGTCCTGCGGGGCACAAACCAAGAGACCCAGTACTTC.

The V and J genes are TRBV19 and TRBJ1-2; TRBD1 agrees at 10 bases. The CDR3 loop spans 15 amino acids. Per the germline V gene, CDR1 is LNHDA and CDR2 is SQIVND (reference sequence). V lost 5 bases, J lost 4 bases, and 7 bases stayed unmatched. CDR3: CASSPGTGVVYGYTF. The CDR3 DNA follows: TGTGCCAGTAGTCCCGGGACAGGGGTCGTCTATGGCTACACCTTC.

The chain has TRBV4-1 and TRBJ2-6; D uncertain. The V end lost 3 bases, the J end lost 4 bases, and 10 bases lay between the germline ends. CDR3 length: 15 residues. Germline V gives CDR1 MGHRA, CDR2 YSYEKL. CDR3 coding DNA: TGCGCCAGCAGCCACAGTTCTGAAGGGGCCAACGTCCTGACTTTC. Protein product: CASSHSSEGANVLTF.

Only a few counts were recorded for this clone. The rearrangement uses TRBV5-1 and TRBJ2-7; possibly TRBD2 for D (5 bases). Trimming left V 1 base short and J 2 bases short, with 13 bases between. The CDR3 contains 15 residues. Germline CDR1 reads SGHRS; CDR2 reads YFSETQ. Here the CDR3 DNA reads TGCGCCAGCAGCTTGTCGCCGGGAAATGCCTACGAGCAGTACTTC. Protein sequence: CASSLSPGNAYEQYF.

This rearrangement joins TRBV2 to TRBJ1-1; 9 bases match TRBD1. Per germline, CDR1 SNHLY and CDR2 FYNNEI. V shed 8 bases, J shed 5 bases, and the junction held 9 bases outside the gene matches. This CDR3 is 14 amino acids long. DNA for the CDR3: TGTGCCAGCCTTAAAGGACAGGGGCGGACTGAAGCTTTCTTT. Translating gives CASLKGQGRTEAFF.

In DNA form, the CDR3 reads TGTGCCAGCAGCTCGGGGAACTACAATGAGCAGTTCTTC. Amino acids: CASSSGNYNEQFF. The rearrangement uses TRBV11-3 and TRBJ2-1; the D gene is possibly TRBD2 (5 bases). This CDR3 contains 13 residues. Trimming cost V 4 bases and J 3 bases, with 7 bases left between them. From germline, CDR1 is SGHNT and CDR2 YENEEA. Using reference TRBV11-3 and TRBJ2-1 for the parts outside the CDR3, the full variable domain is EAGVVQSPRYKIIEKKQPVAFWCNPISGHNTLYWYLQNLGQGPELLIRYENEEAVDDSQLPKDRFSAERLKGVDSTLKIQPAELGDSAVYLCASSSGNYNEQFFGPGTRLTVL.

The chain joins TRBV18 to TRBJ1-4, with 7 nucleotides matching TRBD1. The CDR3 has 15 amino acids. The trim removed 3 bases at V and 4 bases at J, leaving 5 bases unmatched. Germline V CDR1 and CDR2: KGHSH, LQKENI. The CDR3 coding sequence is TGTGCCAGCTCACCGAGACAGGGATTTAATGAAAAACTGTTTTTT. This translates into CASSPRQGFNEKLFF. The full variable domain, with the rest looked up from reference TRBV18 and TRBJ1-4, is NAGVMQNPRHLVRRRGQEARLRCSPMKGHSHVYWYRQLPEEGLKFMVYLQKENIIDESGMPKERFSAEFPKEGPSILRIQQVVRGDSAAYFCASSPRQGFNEKLFFGSGTQLSVL.

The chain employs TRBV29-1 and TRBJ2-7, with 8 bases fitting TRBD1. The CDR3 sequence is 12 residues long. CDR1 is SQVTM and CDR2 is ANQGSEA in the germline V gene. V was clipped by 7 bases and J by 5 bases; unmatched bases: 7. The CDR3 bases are TGCAGCGGGACCAGGGGGCGCCACGAGCAGTACTTC. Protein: CSGTRGRHEQYF.

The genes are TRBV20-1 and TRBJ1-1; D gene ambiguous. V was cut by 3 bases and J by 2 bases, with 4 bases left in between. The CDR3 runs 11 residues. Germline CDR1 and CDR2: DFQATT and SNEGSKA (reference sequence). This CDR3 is CSASSNTEAFF. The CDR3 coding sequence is TGCAGTGCTAGTTCAAACACTGAAGCTTTCTTT.

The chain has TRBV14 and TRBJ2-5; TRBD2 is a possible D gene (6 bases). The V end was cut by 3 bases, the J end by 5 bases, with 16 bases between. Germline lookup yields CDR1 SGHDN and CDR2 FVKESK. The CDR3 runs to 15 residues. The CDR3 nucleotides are TGTGCCAGCAGCCAGGGCGTGTTTCGGGGGGAGACCCAGTACTTC. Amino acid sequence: CASSQGVFRGETQYF. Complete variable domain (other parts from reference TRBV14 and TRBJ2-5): EAGVTQFPSHSVIEKGQTVTLRCDPISGHDNLYWYRRVMGKEIKFLLHFVKESKQDESGMPNNRFLAERTGGTYSTLKVQPAELEDSGVYFCASSQGVFRGETQYFGPGTRLLVL.

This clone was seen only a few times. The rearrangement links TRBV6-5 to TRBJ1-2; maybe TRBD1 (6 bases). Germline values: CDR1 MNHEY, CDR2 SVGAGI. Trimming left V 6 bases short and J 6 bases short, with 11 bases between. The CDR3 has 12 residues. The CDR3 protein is CASSIGGDGYTF. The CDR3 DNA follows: TGTGCCAGCAGCATAGGGGGGGATGGCTACACCTTC.

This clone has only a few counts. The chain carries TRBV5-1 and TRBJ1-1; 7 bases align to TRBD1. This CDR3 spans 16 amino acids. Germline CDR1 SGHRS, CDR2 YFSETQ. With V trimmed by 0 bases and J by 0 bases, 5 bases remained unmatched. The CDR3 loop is CASSLDYRGLNTEAFF. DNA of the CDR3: TGCGCCAGCAGCTTGGACTACAGGGGATTGAACACTGAAGCTTTCTTT.

CDR3 in amino acids: CASNPGGNYGYTF. CDR3 coding DNA: TGTGCCAGCAACCCAGGGGGTAACTATGGCTACACCTTC. The rearrangement joins TRBV2 to TRBJ1-2; 7 positions agree with TRBD1. CDR1 is SNHLY, CDR2 FYNNEI, per germline. CDR3 size: 13 residues. J was trimmed by 1 base and V by 7 bases; bases with no gene match: 3. Combining the CDR3 with reference TRBV2 and TRBJ1-2 gives the whole variable domain EPEVTQTPSHQVTQMGQEVILRCVPISNHLYFYWYRQILGQKVEFLVSFYNNEISEKSEIFDDQFSVERPDGSNFTLKIRSTKLEDSAMYFCASNPGGNYGYTFGSGTRLTVV.

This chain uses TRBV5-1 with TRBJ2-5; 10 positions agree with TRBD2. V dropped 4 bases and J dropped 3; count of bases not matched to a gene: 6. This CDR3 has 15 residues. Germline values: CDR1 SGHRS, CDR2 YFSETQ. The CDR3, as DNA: TGCGCCAGCAGCCTGACTAGCGGGTCCGAAGAGACCCAGTACTTC. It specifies CASSLTSGSEETQYF.

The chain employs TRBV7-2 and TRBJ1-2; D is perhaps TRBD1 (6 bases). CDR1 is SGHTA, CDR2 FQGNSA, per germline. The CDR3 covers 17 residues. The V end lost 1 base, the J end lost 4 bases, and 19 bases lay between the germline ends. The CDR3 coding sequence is TGTGCCAGCAGCTTAGGTCATGGGCAGGGGCTCACCTATGGCTACACCTTC. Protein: CASSLGHGQGLTYGYTF.

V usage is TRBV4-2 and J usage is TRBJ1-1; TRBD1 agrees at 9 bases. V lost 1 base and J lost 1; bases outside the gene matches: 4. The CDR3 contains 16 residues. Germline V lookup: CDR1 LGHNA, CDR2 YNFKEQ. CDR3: CASSQGEGQGNTEAFF. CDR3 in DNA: TGTGCCAGCAGCCAAGGGGAGGGACAGGGGAACACTGAAGCTTTCTTT.